This TCR beta chain was observed in a study of cytomegalovirus exposure and HLA in healthy donors. Germline V CDR1 and CDR2: MNHEY, SVGAGI. The V gene end was trimmed by 2 bases and the J gene end by 4 bases; junction bases not matched to a gene: 5. CDR3 length: 15 residues. On this clone itself: Antigen: not known.

Healthy individuals who donated bone marrow served as the donors. Findings and caveats of the study: There were a few CMV-associated chains whose specificity for CMV antigens was confirmed in vitro. Published work reported that the classifier diagnosed cytomegalovirus status with high specificity and sensitivity. At a 0.05 false discovery rate, a later analysis found around 15,000 TCR beta sequences to be associated with HLA alleles.

13 Jbeta primers and 60 Vbeta primers were used for the PCR. TCRdb's table, derived via immunoSEQ multiplex PCR, lists solely in-frame clones and lacks some. The data contain about 180,000 clones, about three quarters of them singletons. The origin of this receptor is a man younger than 30 in good health and CMV-seronegative. The sequencing sample was made of PBMCs. V and J are TRBV6-5 and TRBJ1-5, with 7 bases aligning to TRBD1. The CDR3 protein is CASSYDMTGNQPQHF. CDR3 DNA: TGTGCCAGCAGTTACGACATGACAGGGAATCAGCCCCAGCATTTT.